This TCR beta chain came from a study of shared clonotypes between healthy human individuals. The data were produced by immunoSEQ multiplex PCR, yet TCRdb's version contains in-frame clones alone and is incomplete. The sample shows roughly 660,000 clones, about 92% of them seen only once. Germline CDR1 and CDR2: SNHLY and FYNNEI. J was trimmed by 1 base and V by 6 bases; bases with no gene match: 9. The CDR3 has 16 amino acids. The source is a man aged 18-30 years in good health. Some clones in this sample may be carry-over from other donors' samples. Sample: memory CD8+ T cells from PBMCs. Subset reported: CD45RO+ cells pooled with CCR7-negative TemRA cells. This chain uses TRBV2 with TRBJ2-7; 10 nucleotides line up with TRBD1. The DNA of the CDR3 is TGTGCCAGCAGCCACCCCCGGGACAGGGGTTCCTACGAGCAGTACTTC. It yields the protein CASSHPRDRGSYEQYF.